This T cell receptor (beta chain) was identified in a study of blood T cell dynamics during melanoma immunotherapy. Study-wide background: Metastatic melanoma patients received first-line pembrolizumab or nivolumab plus ipilimumab.

With 0 bases removed from V and 1 base from J, the gap between germline ends came to 4 bases. There are 14 residues in the CDR3. The V gene's germline CDR1 is SGHRS and CDR2 YFSETQ. Regarding time point: pre-treatment baseline. The protocol was immunoSEQ multiplex PCR, while the TCRdb copy is restricted to in-frame clones and leaves out a portion. The repertoire includes 9,100 or so clones, around 86% of them detected once, and about 10% sits in the top ten. The study's findings and limits: Unlike progressors, later disease-control patients had W3 repertoires gaining clonality or diversity.

In the case of this clone: Its specificity is not known.

This clonotype was obtained from a human donor with melanoma. This chain links TRBV5-1 with TRBJ1-4, with D unresolved. The sequencing here drew on blood, taken from a patient treated with checkpoint blockade. The chain's CDR3 is CASSLEGTNEKLFF. CDR3 sequence (DNA): TGCGCCAGCAGCTTGGAAGGAACTAATGAAAAACTGTTTTTT.